These 22 T cell receptor beta chains share one sample of origin, sequenced in a study of blood T cell repertoires in COVID-19. The assay was immunoSEQ multiplex PCR, and TCRdb's table has in-frame clones only and misses some. Among a few hundred thousand clones, 90% were seen once, and the ten largest hold roughly 0.66%. The sample was PBMCs or T cells enriched from blood (not recorded which). The receptors here all came from a man in his late teens or twenties who had recovered from COVID-19.

The chain employs TRBV19 and TRBJ1-1; 7 positions agree with TRBD1. Germline CDR1 and CDR2: LNHDA and SQIVND (reference sequence). The length of the CDR3 is 15 residues. V lost 5 bases to trimming and J lost 2 bases; unmatched junction nucleotides: 8. The CDR3 sequence is CASSSAWTGNTEAFF. Here the CDR3 DNA reads TGTGCCAGTAGTTCTGCCTGGACAGGTAACACTGAAGCTTTCTTT. Full variable domain (missing parts from reference TRBV19 and TRBJ1-1): DGGITQSPKYLFRKEGQNVTLSCEQNLNHDAMYWYRQDPGQGLRLIYYSQIVNDFQKGDIAEGYSVSREKKESFPLTVTSAQKNPTAFYLCASSSAWTGNTEAFFGQGTRLTVV.

This chain links TRBV5-1 with TRBJ1-5, with 7 bases fitting TRBD1. CDR3 length: 14 amino acids. The germline V gene has CDR1 SGHRS and CDR2 YFSETQ. Losses at the gene ends were 4 bases for V and 1 base for J; bases not matched to a gene: 2. CDR3 sequence (DNA): TGCGCCAGCAGCATGGGACAGAGCAATCAGCCCCAGCATTTT. Amino acids: CASSMGQSNQPQHF.

The chain combines TRBV18 with TRBJ1-1; D remains unclear. V was shortened by 0 bases and J by 0 bases, with 5 bases between the two germline ends. Germline V lookup: CDR1 KGHSH, CDR2 LQKENI. The CDR3 has 14 residues. CDR3 loop: CASSPPTVNTEAFF. The CDR3 nucleotides read TGTGCCAGCTCACCACCTACAGTGAACACTGAAGCTTTCTTT.

The chain uses TRBV28 and TRBJ1-1; the match to TRBD1 covers 9 bases. Germline V gene data show CDR1 as MDHEN and CDR2 as SYDVKM. This CDR3 is 15 amino acids long. The ends lost 6 bases at V and 0 bases at J; junction bases unmatched: 5. In DNA form, the CDR3 reads TGTGCCAGCAGAGGCGGGACAGGGATGAACACTGAAGCTTTCTTT. It encodes CASRGGTGMNTEAFF.

The chain couples TRBV5-1 to TRBJ1-1, with 7 bases lining up with TRBD1. This CDR3 region has 14 residues. Germline CDR1 and CDR2: SGHRS and YFSETQ. J was trimmed by 5 bases and V by 0 bases; bases with no gene match: 4. The CDR3 is CASSLEVRGTEAFF. For the CDR3, the DNA is TGCGCCAGCAGCTTGGAGGTCAGGGGGACTGAAGCTTTCTTT.

V and J are TRBV7-9 and TRBJ2-2; 8 nucleotides match TRBD1. The CDR3 consists of 16 residues. CDR1 SEHNR and CDR2 FQNEAQ come from the germline V gene (reference sequence). J gave up 4 bases and V 3 bases, and 7 bases lay outside the gene matches. The CDR3 sequence is CASSFAGTGITGELFF. In DNA form, the CDR3 reads TGTGCCAGCAGCTTCGCCGGGACAGGTATCACCGGGGAGCTGTTTTTT. The full variable domain, completed using reference TRBV7-9 and TRBJ2-2, is DTGVSQNPRHKITKRGQNVTFRCDPISEHNRLYWYRQTLGQGPEFLTYFQNEAQLEKSRLLSDRFSAERPKGSFSTLEIQRTEQGDSAMYLCASSFAGTGITGELFFGEGSRLTVL.

This clone was recorded only once. V usage is TRBV30 and J usage is TRBJ2-7; D possibly corresponds to TRBD2 (6 bases). The V end was cut by 0 bases, the J end by 3 bases, with 12 bases between. The CDR3 contains 14 residues. CDR1 is GTSNPN, CDR2 SVGIG, per germline (reference sequence). Here the CDR3 reads CAWSVSGGNYEQYF. CDR3 in DNA: TGTGCCTGGAGTGTATCCGGCGGGAACTACGAGCAGTACTTC. The full variable domain, its missing parts supplied by reference TRBV30 and TRBJ2-7, is SQTIHQWPATLVQPVGSPLSLECTVEGTSNPNLYWYRQAAGRGLQLLFYSVGIGQISSEVPQNLSASRPQDRQFILSSKKLLLSDSGFYLCAWSVSGGNYEQYFGPGTRLTVT.

CDR3 bases: TGCGCCAGCAGTTCAGGAAACACCATATATTTT. Translated, it gives CASSSGNTIYF. The chain employs TRBV10-1 and TRBJ1-3, with D hard to call. CDR3 length: 11 residues. V dropped 5 bases and J dropped 4 bases, with 3 bases sitting between them. Germline assignment: CDR1 WNHNN and CDR2 SYGVQD (reference sequence).

This CDR3 is CSLGAGGLGYTF. The CDR3 coding sequence is TGCAGCCTCGGGGCAGGGGGCCTCGGCTACACCTTC. This sequence joins TRBV29-1 and TRBJ1-2, with TRBD1 matching 8 bases. Germline CDR1 and CDR2: SQVTM and ANQGSEA. The CDR3 is 12 residues long. Losses at the gene ends were 8 bases for V and 8 bases for J; bases not matched to a gene: 10.

The V and J genes are TRBV29-1 and TRBJ2-5; D is possibly TRBD2 (5 bases). Trimming removed 2 bases at V and 5 bases at J, with 18 bases between. There are 15 residues in the CDR3. Germline V lookup: CDR1 SQVTM, CDR2 ANQGSEA. The CDR3 DNA is TGCAGCGTTGAATGGGCTAGCAATCGCGGTGAGACCCAGTACTTC. Its translation is CSVEWASNRGETQYF.

The chain carries TRBV27 and TRBJ1-1; D is unresolved. The CDR3 runs to 14 residues. From germline, CDR1 is MNHEY and CDR2 SMNVEV (reference sequence). The germline V and J ends were trimmed by 6 bases and 4 bases, with 15 bases remaining between them. The CDR3 DNA sequence: TGTGCCAGCAGGTATGTAGTGGGGAGCACTGAAGCTTTCTTT. Encoded protein: CASRYVVGSTEAFF.

The rearrangement uses TRBV19 and TRBJ1-5; D gene uncertain. The length of the CDR3 is 15 residues. The ends were cut back, 2 bases at V and 0 bases at J, with 8 bases in the middle. Germline V gene lookup returns CDR1 LNHDA and CDR2 SQIVND (reference sequence). In nucleotides, the CDR3 is TGTGCCAGTAGTATAAAACTTTATAGCAATCAGCCCCAGCATTTT. Encoded protein: CASSIKLYSNQPQHF.

This chain connects TRBV27 to TRBJ1-5; TRBD1 agrees at 11 bases. The ends lost 5 bases at V and 2 bases at J; junction bases unmatched: 5. The germline CDR1 and CDR2 sequences are MNHEY and SMNVEV (reference sequence). The CDR3 is 16 amino acids. The CDR3 sequence: CASSQGTGGGNQPQHF. The CDR3 DNA reads as TGTGCCAGCAGTCAGGGGACAGGGGGTGGCAATCAGCCCCAGCATTTT.

The CDR3 is CASSLPGTGGRNTEAFF. The CDR3 coding sequence is TGTGCCAGCAGTTTACCCGGGACAGGGGGTAGGAACACTGAAGCTTTCTTT. The chain has TRBV27 and TRBJ1-1; TRBD1 matches 11 bases. Germline V gives CDR1 MNHEY, CDR2 SMNVEV (reference sequence). The V segment lost 2 bases and the J segment 1 base; nucleotides outside the gene matches: 6. The CDR3 contains 17 residues.

The V call is TRBV2, the J call TRBJ2-1, with 10 bases lining up with TRBD2. With V trimmed by 4 bases and J by 6 bases, 0 bases remained unmatched. The CDR3 length is 13 residues. Germline V gene lookup returns CDR1 SNHLY and CDR2 FYNNEI. The CDR3: CASSGTSGNEQFF. Here the CDR3 DNA reads TGTGCCAGCAGTGGGACTAGCGGCAATGAGCAGTTCTTC.

The rearrangement links TRBV3-1 (or the pseudogene TRBV3-2) to TRBJ2-7; D gene ambiguous. CDR1 LGHDT and CDR2 YNNKEL come from the germline V gene (reference sequence). The CDR3 extends over 11 amino acids. Trimming cost V 3 bases and J 5 bases, with 5 bases left between them. DNA of the CDR3: TGTGCCAGCAGCCATCAAAACGAGCAGTACTTC. Translating gives CASSHQNEQYF.

The gene calls are TRBV27 and TRBJ1-2; a weak D match, TRBD1 (6 bases). Germline loops: CDR1 MNHEY, CDR2 SMNVEV (reference sequence). The CDR3 sequence is 14 residues long. V shed 0 bases and J shed 4 bases, with 9 bases lying between them. The CDR3 loop is CASSLSGRGYGYTF. The CDR3 region has the DNA TGTGCCAGCAGTTTATCGGGCAGGGGCTATGGCTACACCTTC.

The chain links TRBV4-2 to TRBJ2-1; TRBD2 matches 10 bases. The germline CDR1 and CDR2 sequences are LGHNA and YNFKEQ. The CDR3 contains 19 residues. Trimming took 4 bases from V and 1 from J; bases not matched to a gene: 13. The DNA of the CDR3 is TGTGCCAGCAGCCTAGGGCCGCTAGCGGGAGAGATGTCCTACAATGAGCAGTTCTTC. Residues: CASSLGPLAGEMSYNEQFF.

This clone was seen just once. The chain combines TRBV11-2 with TRBJ2-1; D remains ambiguous. This CDR3 region has 14 residues. CDR1 is SGHAT and CDR2 is FQNNGV in the germline V gene. V was trimmed by 1 base and J by 4 bases, leaving 8 bases between them. The CDR3 region has the DNA TGTGCCAGCAGCTTAGGGCAGTTTTACAATGAGCAGTTCTTC. Translated, it gives CASSLGQFYNEQFF.

The chain is built from TRBV9 and TRBJ1-3, with a weak D call TRBD1 (6 bases). The germline V gene has CDR1 SGDLS and CDR2 YYNGEE. The CDR3 extends over 15 amino acids. Trimming pared 0 bases from V and 3 bases from J, leaving 10 bases between. The CDR3 loop is CASSVEQGNGNTIYF. DNA for the CDR3: TGTGCCAGCAGCGTAGAACAGGGAAATGGAAACACCATATATTTT. Full variable domain (outside the CDR3, taken from reference TRBV9 and TRBJ1-3): DSGVTQTPKHLITATGQRVTLRCSPRSGDLSVYWYQQSLDQGLQFLIQYYNGEERAKGNILERFSAQQFPDLHSELNLSSLELGDSALYFCASSVEQGNGNTIYFGEGSWLTVV.

V and J are TRBV2 and TRBJ2-5; the D is unclear. Germline CDR1 is SNHLY and CDR2 is FYNNEI. The CDR3 covers 14 residues. The ends were cut back, 1 base at V and 2 bases at J, with 8 bases in the middle. CDR3 region: CASSEGPLQETQYF. The CDR3 DNA is TGTGCCAGCAGTGAAGGGCCCCTGCAAGAGACCCAGTACTTC.

The V gene is TRBV9, the J gene TRBJ1-6; possible D gene TRBD1, 6 bases. Per the germline V gene, CDR1 is SGDLS and CDR2 is YYNGEE. The CDR3 has 15 residues. V lost 4 bases to trimming and J lost 7 bases, with 15 bases between them. The chain's CDR3 is CASSPRFQGNSPLHF. The CDR3 nucleotides are TGTGCCAGCAGCCCGCGTTTCCAGGGGAATTCACCCCTCCACTTT.